This T cell receptor (beta chain) was observed in a study of T cell responses to AZD1222 COVID-19 vaccine. For the study at large: Recipients boosted at about 4 weeks or about 12 weeks are pooled. The study's findings and limits: Repertoires were collected only later (after the peak T cell response had occurred). Spike-specific TCR repertoires showed rising breadth and depth after two AZD1222 doses. Donors were mostly white British, more females; clonal diversity possibly underestimated.

This CDR3 has 17 amino acids. Germline loops: CDR1 MNHNS, CDR2 SASEGT. Trimming took 4 bases from V and 0 from J; bases not matched to a gene: 7. TCRdb keeps only in-frame clones here, not all; method: immunoSEQ multiplex PCR. This repertoire shows 90,000 to 120,000 clones, approximately 88% found once; its top ten account for around 15%. Comments on this clone: What it binds is unknown.

The TCR was taken from an adult in good health. This specimen consisted of peripheral blood, obtained on day 0 of AZD1222 vaccination. The chain couples TRBV6-1 to TRBJ1-4; 8 nucleotides match TRBD1. CDR3 amino acids: CASSVLGQGSTNEKLFF. The CDR3 region has the DNA TGTGCCAGCAGTGTCCTCGGACAGGGATCAACTAATGAAAAACTGTTTTTT.